This T cell receptor beta chain stems from a study of shared clonotypes between healthy human individuals. Study findings and constraints: Generation of non-shared clonotypes was less probable than generation of clonotypes shared by all four donors. Rarefaction analysis demonstrated incomplete sorted-subset sequencing notwithstanding large depth.

A remark on this clone: The antigen remains unidentified.

Donors, without exception, were Caucasian adults residing in Nashville, Tennessee. The protocol was immunoSEQ multiplex PCR, while the TCRdb copy is restricted to in-frame clones and leaves out a portion. This sample has over 2 million clones, with 80% to 95% found just once. This CDR3 is built from 16 residues. Germline CDR1 and CDR2: SNHLY and FYNNEI. V dropped 4 bases and J dropped 3; count of bases not matched to a gene: 6. The receptor comes from a man between 18 and 35 years old in good health. Some clones in this sample may be carry-over from other donors' samples. The chain combines TRBV2 with TRBJ2-2; 9 positions match TRBD1. The material sequenced was naive CD4+ T cells from PBMCs. Subset denoted: CD45RA+ positively selected. The CDR3 DNA reads as TGTGCCAGCAGTGCCTTCGGACAGGGGTACACCGGGGAGCTGTTTTTT. Its protein is CASSAFGQGYTGELFF. Together with reference TRBV2 and TRBJ2-2, the CDR3 gives the full variable domain: EPEVTQTPSHQVTQMGQEVILRCVPISNHLYFYWYRQILGQKVEFLVSFYNNEISEKSEIFDDQFSVERPDGSNFTLKIRSTKLEDSAMYFCASSAFGQGYTGELFFGEGSRLTVL.